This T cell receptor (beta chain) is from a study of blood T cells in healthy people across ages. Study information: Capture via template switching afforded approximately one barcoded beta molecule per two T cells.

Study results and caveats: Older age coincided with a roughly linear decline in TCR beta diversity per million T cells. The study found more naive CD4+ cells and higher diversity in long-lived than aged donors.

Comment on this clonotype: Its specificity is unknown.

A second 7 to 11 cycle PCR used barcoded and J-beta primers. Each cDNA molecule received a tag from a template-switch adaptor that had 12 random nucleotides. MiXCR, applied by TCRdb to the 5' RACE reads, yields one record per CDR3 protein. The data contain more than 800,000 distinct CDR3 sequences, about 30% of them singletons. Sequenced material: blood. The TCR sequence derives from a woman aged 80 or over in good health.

The CDR3 DNA reads as TGTGCCAGCAGTTCGGACCGGTCCGGGGAGCTGTTTTTT. This sequence encodes CASSSDRSGELFF. The gene calls are TRBV6-2 or TRBV6-3 and TRBJ2-2; D is unclear. Deletions cut 4 bases from V and 6 bases from J, with 9 bases between. Germline V CDR1 and CDR2: MNHEY, SVGEGT. This CDR3 contains 13 residues.